Following are 24 T cell receptor beta chains from one sample sequenced in a study of beta chain features in type 1 diabetes. Study-wide points: Patients with Type 1 diabetes showed moderately but significantly shorter TCRB CDR3s in all four CD4+ subsets.

No antigen has been identified for these receptors. Expressed TCRB transcripts got sequenced, as all isolated RNA was reverse transcribed. Profiled with immunoSEQ multiplex PCR; TCRdb holds only in-frame clones, not every one. The table has about 250,000 clones, roughly a tenth seen once. Input material: naive CD4+ T cells from blood. These receptors originate from a man aged 25 to 40 with type 1 diabetes.

V is TRBV7-8 and J is TRBJ1-1; D possibly corresponds to TRBD1 (5 bases). With 5 bases removed from V and 0 bases from J, the gap between germline ends came to 19 bases. Germline CDR1 is SGHVS and CDR2 is FQNEAQ. There are 17 residues in the CDR3. Here the CDR3 reads CASSLGRRGPMNTEAFF. The CDR3 DNA reads TGTGCCAGCAGCCTCGGGCGGAGGGGACCCATGAACACTGAAGCTTTCTTT.

The chain joins TRBV11-3 to TRBJ2-5; 7 nucleotides agree with TRBD1. CDR1 and CDR2 from the germline V gene are SGHNT and YENEEA. CDR3 length equals 16 residues. With V trimmed by 4 bases and J by 4 bases, 12 bases remained unmatched. The CDR3 nucleotides are TGTGCCAGCAGCTCGCTCCTAGGGGGCTCTTTAGAGACCCAGTACTTC. It yields the protein CASSSLLGGSLETQYF.

The rearrangement uses TRBV9 and TRBJ2-1; TRBD1 might be the D (6 bases). CDR3 length equals 14 residues. V gave up 0 bases and J gave up 7 bases, with 11 bases separating them. Germline CDR1 reads SGDLS; CDR2 reads YYNGEE. The CDR3 nucleotides are TGTGCCAGCAGCGTAGAGCAGGGGCGGAATGAGCAGTTCTTC. Translated, it gives CASSVEQGRNEQFF.

The table lists this clone with a few counts. V gene TRBV4-3 combines with J gene TRBJ2-7; 11 bases are a match to TRBD2. The J segment lost 5 bases and the V segment lost 2 bases, leaving 11 bases of the junction unmatched. In germline, CDR1 is LGHNA, CDR2 YSLEER. The CDR3 contains 17 residues. CDR3 sequence: CASSQSSGGPRRDEQYF. The CDR3 bases are TGCGCCAGCAGCCAATCTAGCGGGGGGCCCCGCCGGGACGAGCAGTACTTC.

This clone has just a few counts. The rearrangement joins TRBV19 to TRBJ1-5; 8 nucleotides line up with TRBD1. Trimming at V came to 11 bases and at J to 8 bases, leaving 8 bases not matched to a gene. CDR1 is LNHDA, CDR2 SQIVND, per germline (reference sequence). CDR3 length equals 12 residues. CDR3 nucleotide sequence: TGTGCCTCGACAGGGGCGTTCGAGCCCCAGCATTTT. Residues: CASTGAFEPQHF.

This clone was detected only a few times. The chain has TRBV7-3 and TRBJ2-1; 15 nucleotides match TRBD2. V was pared by 8 bases and J by 7 bases, with 3 bases of the junction left unmatched. From germline, CDR1 is SGHTA and CDR2 FQGTGA. The CDR3 contains 14 residues. The CDR3 here is CASGLAGGRNEQFF. CDR3 in DNA: TGTGCCAGCGGACTAGCGGGGGGGCGGAATGAGCAGTTCTTC.

The chain uses TRBV7-9 and TRBJ2-1; perhaps TRBD2 as D (6 bases). The CDR3 has 13 residues. V dropped 6 bases and J dropped 6 bases, with 12 bases sitting between them. Germline assignment: CDR1 SEHNR and CDR2 FQNEAQ (reference sequence). The CDR3 DNA reads TGTGCCAGCAGATGGGGGGTGGTCAATGAGCAGTTCTTC. It specifies CASRWGVVNEQFF.

This clone was seen more than once but under ten times. V usage is TRBV5-4 and J usage is TRBJ1-1, with D uncertain. The ends were cut back, 7 bases at V and 1 base at J, with 14 bases in the middle. The CDR3 contains 14 residues. The germline V gene has CDR1 SGHNT and CDR2 YYREEE (reference sequence). The CDR3 region has the DNA TGTGCCAGCTCCCTCATGGCAGAGAACACTGAAGCTTTCTTT. It yields the protein CASSLMAENTEAFF.

This clone appeared a few times. The V gene is TRBV29-1, the J gene TRBJ1-1, with D possibly matching TRBD1 (5 bases). CDR1 is SQVTM, CDR2 ANQGSEA, per germline. This CDR3 is built from 12 residues. Trimming cost V 3 bases and J 4 bases, with 9 bases left between them. The CDR3 nucleotides are TGCAGCGTTGACCAGGGAAGCACTGAAGCTTTCTTT. It specifies CSVDQGSTEAFF.

This clone was found a few times. The chain combines TRBV30 with TRBJ1-6, with 9 bases lining up with TRBD1. Per the germline V gene, CDR1 is GTSNPN and CDR2 is SVGIG (reference sequence). This CDR3 has 13 amino acids. CDR3 bases: TGTGCGGGTGGGACAGGGAATAATTCACCCCTCCACTTT. Translation gives CAGGTGNNSPLHF.

This sequence joins TRBV18 and TRBJ2-7, with a tentative D call TRBD1 (5 bases). The CDR3 consists of 16 residues. Germline CDR1 and CDR2: KGHSH and LQKENI. The V gene lost 3 bases and the J gene lost 4 bases, with 19 bases spanning the gap. CDR3 loop: CASSPIRADSVYEQYF. The CDR3 DNA reads TGTGCCAGCTCACCCATTCGGGCCGACAGTGTATACGAGCAGTACTTC.

This clone showed up just a few times. DNA for the CDR3: TGTGCCAGCGACTCCTACTCCTATAATTCACCCCTCCACTTT. Translated: CASDSYSYNSPLHF. The rearrangement links TRBV6-6 to TRBJ1-6; D remains ambiguous. With 8 bases removed from V and 0 bases from J, the gap between germline ends came to 8 bases. Germline CDR1 MNHNY, CDR2 SVGAGI (reference sequence). The CDR3 runs 14 residues.

This clone came up a few times. The J gene is TRBJ1-2, the V gene TRBV6-5; D might be TRBD1 (5 bases). Germline V gene data show CDR1 as MNHEY and CDR2 as SVGAGI. This CDR3 is built from 16 residues. V dropped 4 bases and J dropped 5 bases, with 20 bases sitting between them. The CDR3 DNA follows: TGTGCCAGCAGTTCGACGGGCCGGGGGGATCAGTATGGCTACACCTTC. Amino acid sequence: CASSSTGRGDQYGYTF.

V and J are TRBV28 and TRBJ2-7; 8 bases map to TRBD2. CDR1 MDHEN and CDR2 SYDVKM come from the germline V gene. The CDR3 sequence is 14 residues long. V lost 6 bases and J lost 3; bases outside the gene matches: 7. This CDR3 is CASSPGTSRYEQYF. The CDR3 DNA sequence: TGTGCCAGCAGCCCCGGGACTAGTCGCTACGAGCAGTACTTC.

This rearrangement joins TRBV5-4 to TRBJ2-2, with 13 bases aligning to TRBD2. With 6 bases clipped from V and 4 bases from J, the junction kept 9 bases outside the gene matches. This CDR3 comprises 17 residues. Germline V lookup: CDR1 SGHNT, CDR2 YYREEE (reference sequence). This chain's CDR3 is CASTLGGLAGRTGELFF. In DNA, the CDR3 is TGTGCCAGCACCCTAGGGGGACTAGCGGGGCGCACCGGGGAGCTGTTTTTT.

This chain connects TRBV7-9 to TRBJ2-7; unclear D gene. Trimming cost V 0 bases and J 2 bases, with 8 bases left between them. CDR1 is SEHNR, CDR2 FQNEAQ, per germline (reference sequence). This CDR3 region has 14 residues. The CDR3 DNA follows: TGTGCCAGCAGCTTAGCTGTCACAACCTACGAGCAGTACTTC. It encodes CASSLAVTTYEQYF.

This clone has a handful of counts. The chain carries TRBV4-3 and TRBJ2-3; a possible D gene is TRBD2 (5 bases). Germline-derived CDR1 and CDR2 are LGHNA and YSLEER. V shed 0 bases and J shed 1 base, with 11 bases lying between them. The CDR3 has 16 residues. DNA for the CDR3: TGCGCCAGCAGCCAAGATCGGGGAACCGGCACAGATACGCAGTATTTT. Translating gives CASSQDRGTGTDTQYF.

There are a few counts of this clone. The chain recombines TRBV10-3 with TRBJ2-1; TRBD1 matches at 7 bases. V lost 10 bases and J lost 8; bases outside the gene matches: 14. The CDR3 sequence is 14 residues long. Germline loops: CDR1 ENHRY, CDR2 SYGVKD. CDR3 coding DNA: TGTGCCACCAACGGTTGGAGAGGGGGCGATGAGCAGTTCTTC. Amino acid sequence: CATNGWRGGDEQFF.

This clone has more than one count but fewer than ten. The rearrangement joins TRBV4-3 to TRBJ2-2; possible D gene TRBD1, 6 bases. Germline assignment: CDR1 LGHNA and CDR2 YSLEER. The CDR3 covers 16 residues. Trimming took off 1 base at V and 2 bases at J, with 11 bases between the two ends. The CDR3 reads CASSQGPGDNTGELFF. Here the CDR3 DNA reads TGCGCCAGCAGCCAAGGCCCAGGGGACAACACCGGGGAGCTGTTTTTT.

This rearrangement joins TRBV29-1 to TRBJ2-7; possibly TRBD1 for D (5 bases). This CDR3 has 11 amino acids. Germline assignment: CDR1 SQVTM and CDR2 ANQGSEA. V was shortened by 5 bases and J by 2 bases, with 7 bases between the two germline ends. CDR3 amino acids: CSVQQAYEQYF. CDR3 sequence (DNA): TGCAGCGTTCAACAGGCCTACGAGCAGTACTTC.

The chain has TRBV7-9 and TRBJ1-3, with D perhaps TRBD1 (6 bases). V was clipped by 3 bases and J by 0 bases, with 15 bases between them. CDR1 is SEHNR, CDR2 FQNEAQ, per germline (reference sequence). The CDR3 extends over 17 amino acids. Written as DNA, the CDR3 is TGTGCCAGCAGCTTGGGACACCCAGAGGACTCTGGAAACACCATATATTTT. Translating gives CASSLGHPEDSGNTIYF.

The V and J genes are TRBV5-4 and TRBJ2-6, with 9 bases that match TRBD1. The CDR3 is 17 amino acids. The germline gives CDR1 SGHNT, CDR2 YYREEE (reference sequence). Trimming at V came to 4 bases and at J to 2 bases, leaving 7 bases not matched to a gene. Here the CDR3 DNA reads TGTGCCAGCAGCCCCGGGACAGGGCGGGCTGGGGCCAACGTCCTGACTTTC. This translates into CASSPGTGRAGANVLTF.

The J gene is TRBJ2-7, the V gene TRBV10-3, with 9 nucleotides matching TRBD2. The J segment lost 4 bases and the V segment lost 8 bases, leaving 9 bases of the junction unmatched. CDR1 and CDR2 from the germline V gene are ENHRY and SYGVKD. The length of the CDR3 is 14 residues. In nucleotides, the CDR3 is TGTGCCATCCGCCAGGCTAGCGGGGAATACGAGCAGTACTTC. It translates to CAIRQASGEYEQYF.

This clone was counted only a few times. The rearrangement joins TRBV9 to TRBJ2-3, with D possibly being TRBD1 (5 bases). V was pared by 4 bases and J by 4 bases, with 10 bases between. From germline, CDR1 is SGDLS and CDR2 YYNGEE. This CDR3 is 13 amino acids long. Here the CDR3 DNA reads TGTGCCAGCAGCCCCCAGGGTTCAGATACGCAGTATTTT. Translating gives CASSPQGSDTQYF. The entire variable domain, with the rest obtained from reference TRBV9 and TRBJ2-3, is as follows: DSGVTQTPKHLITATGQRVTLRCSPRSGDLSVYWYQQSLDQGLQFLIQYYNGEERAKGNILERFSAQQFPDLHSELNLSSLELGDSALYFCASSPQGSDTQYFGPGTRLTVL.